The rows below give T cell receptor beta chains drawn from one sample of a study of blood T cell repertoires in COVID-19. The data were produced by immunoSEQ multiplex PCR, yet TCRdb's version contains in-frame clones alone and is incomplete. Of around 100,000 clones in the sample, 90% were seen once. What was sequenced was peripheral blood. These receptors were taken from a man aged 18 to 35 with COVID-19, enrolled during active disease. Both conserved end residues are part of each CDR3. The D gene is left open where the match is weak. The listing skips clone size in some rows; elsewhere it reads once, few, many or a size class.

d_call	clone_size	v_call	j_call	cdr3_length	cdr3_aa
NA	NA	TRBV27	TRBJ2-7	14	CASTGTSKPYEQYF
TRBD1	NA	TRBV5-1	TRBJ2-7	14	CASSPGTGDYEQYF
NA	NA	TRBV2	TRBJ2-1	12	CASRGRVDEQFF
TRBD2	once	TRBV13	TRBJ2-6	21	CASSLEAGTSGRDSGANVLTF
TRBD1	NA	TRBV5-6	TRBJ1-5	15	CASSLGTGIAQPQHF
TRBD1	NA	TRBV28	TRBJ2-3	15	CASKPGTEGTDTQYF
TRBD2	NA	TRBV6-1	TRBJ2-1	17	CASSEWFGLAGGREQFF
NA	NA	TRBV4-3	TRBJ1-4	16	CASSQVVGQGGEKLLF
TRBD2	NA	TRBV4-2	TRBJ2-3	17	CASSQVQAGGRSDTQYF
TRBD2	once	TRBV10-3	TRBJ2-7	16	CAISRWTSGNTYEQYF
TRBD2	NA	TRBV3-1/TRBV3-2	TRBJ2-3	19	CASSPRGLAGVASGDTQYF
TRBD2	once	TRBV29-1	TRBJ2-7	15	CSVGGLAEKMYEQYF
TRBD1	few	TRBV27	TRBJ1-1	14	CASSLAPTGGDAFF
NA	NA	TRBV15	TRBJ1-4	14	CATSRGQGGEKLFF
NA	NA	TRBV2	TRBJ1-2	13	CASREQGPAFGTF
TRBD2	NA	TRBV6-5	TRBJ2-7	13	CASTGGGSLEQYF
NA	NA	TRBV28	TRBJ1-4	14	CASRLDRPNEKLFF
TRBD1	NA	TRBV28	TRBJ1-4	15	CASSLGTGNGEKLLF
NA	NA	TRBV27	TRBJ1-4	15	CASSSPGAPNEKLLF
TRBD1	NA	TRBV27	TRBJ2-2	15	CASSLRQGLTGELFF
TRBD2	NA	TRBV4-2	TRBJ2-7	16	CASSQEGLAGPYEQYF
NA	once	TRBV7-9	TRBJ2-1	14	CASSLIPGWNEQFF
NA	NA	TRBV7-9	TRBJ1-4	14	CASSLSDRDEKLLF
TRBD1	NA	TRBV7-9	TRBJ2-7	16	CASSPPGTGVYYEQYF
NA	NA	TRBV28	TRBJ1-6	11	CASSPGLPLHF
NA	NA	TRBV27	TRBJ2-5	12	CASSLSLGTQYF